The clone carrying this T cell receptor (beta chain) was observed a few times. CDR1 is DFQATT and CDR2 is SNEGSKA in the germline V gene (reference sequence). CDR3 size: 13 residues. V shed 8 bases and J shed 1 base, with 12 bases lying between them. After constant-region reverse-primer amplification, full-length variable regions underwent semi-nested PCR with Nested Universal Primer A. TCRdb ran MiXCR on the 5' RACE reads and lists one entry per CDR3 protein. The data hold roughly 57,000 distinct CDR3 sequences, with under 25% observed a single time. Cells sorted as Tregs were CD4+, CD25+ and CD127-/low.

The receptor was isolated from a female donor with breast cancer. This chain connects TRBV20-1 to TRBJ1-5; unclear D gene. Sequencing used tumor-infiltrating Tregs sorted from the breast tumor. The CDR3 coding sequence is TGCAGTTTCACACCGGGGAGCAATCAGCCCCAGCATTTT. It codes for CSFTPGSNQPQHF.